This entry lists 5 T cell receptor beta chains sequenced from one sample in a study of technical replicates of blood from a handful of donors. Data came from immunoSEQ multiplex PCR; TCRdb stores just in-frame clones and leaves some out. The sample shows tens of thousands of clones, just over 95% of them seen only once. What was sequenced was T cells isolated from PBMCs. The receptors derive from a human donor in good health.

The V call is TRBV7-2, the J call TRBJ2-3; D remains ambiguous. Trimming cost V 2 bases and J 0 bases, with 6 bases left between them. CDR3 length: 14 amino acids. Germline assignment: CDR1 SGHTA and CDR2 FQGNSA. Here the CDR3 reads CASSLSLSTDTQYF. The CDR3 DNA reads TGTGCCAGCAGCTTATCGTTAAGCACAGATACGCAGTATTTT.

V usage is TRBV18 and J usage is TRBJ1-1; the match to TRBD1 covers 9 bases. Germline assignment: CDR1 KGHSH and CDR2 LQKENI. The V segment lost 3 bases and the J segment 4 bases; nucleotides outside the gene matches: 9. This CDR3 is 16 amino acids long. The CDR3 loop is CASSPNSGQGITEAFF. In DNA, the CDR3 is TGTGCCAGCTCACCTAATTCCGGACAGGGGATCACTGAAGCTTTCTTT.

The chain carries TRBV6-1 and TRBJ2-7; 8 bases are shared with TRBD1. The CDR3 totals 14 residues. The V gene end was trimmed by 6 bases and the J gene end by 0 bases; junction bases not matched to a gene: 4. CDR1 MNHNS and CDR2 SASEGT come from the germline V gene. CDR3 residues: CASRTGAPSYEQYF. The CDR3 nucleotides are TGTGCCAGCAGGACAGGGGCGCCCTCCTACGAGCAGTACTTC.

V usage is TRBV5-1 and J usage is TRBJ2-7; the match to TRBD2 covers 7 bases. V lost 3 bases to trimming and J lost 6 bases; unmatched junction nucleotides: 9. The germline V gene has CDR1 SGHRS and CDR2 YFSETQ. This CDR3 is 14 amino acids long. In nucleotides, the CDR3 is TGCGCCAGCAGCTACGGGGGAGGGCAACGCGAGCAGTACTTC. This gives the protein CASSYGGGQREQYF.

V gene TRBV27 combines with J gene TRBJ2-1; TRBD2 agrees at 7 bases. The CDR3 has 12 residues. J lost 10 bases, V lost 3 bases, and 3 bases had no gene match. CDR1 MNHEY and CDR2 SMNVEV come from the germline V gene (reference sequence). In DNA form, the CDR3 reads TGTGCCAGCAGTTTCCCCGGGGGGGAGCAGTTCTTC. It is translated as CASSFPGGEQFF.